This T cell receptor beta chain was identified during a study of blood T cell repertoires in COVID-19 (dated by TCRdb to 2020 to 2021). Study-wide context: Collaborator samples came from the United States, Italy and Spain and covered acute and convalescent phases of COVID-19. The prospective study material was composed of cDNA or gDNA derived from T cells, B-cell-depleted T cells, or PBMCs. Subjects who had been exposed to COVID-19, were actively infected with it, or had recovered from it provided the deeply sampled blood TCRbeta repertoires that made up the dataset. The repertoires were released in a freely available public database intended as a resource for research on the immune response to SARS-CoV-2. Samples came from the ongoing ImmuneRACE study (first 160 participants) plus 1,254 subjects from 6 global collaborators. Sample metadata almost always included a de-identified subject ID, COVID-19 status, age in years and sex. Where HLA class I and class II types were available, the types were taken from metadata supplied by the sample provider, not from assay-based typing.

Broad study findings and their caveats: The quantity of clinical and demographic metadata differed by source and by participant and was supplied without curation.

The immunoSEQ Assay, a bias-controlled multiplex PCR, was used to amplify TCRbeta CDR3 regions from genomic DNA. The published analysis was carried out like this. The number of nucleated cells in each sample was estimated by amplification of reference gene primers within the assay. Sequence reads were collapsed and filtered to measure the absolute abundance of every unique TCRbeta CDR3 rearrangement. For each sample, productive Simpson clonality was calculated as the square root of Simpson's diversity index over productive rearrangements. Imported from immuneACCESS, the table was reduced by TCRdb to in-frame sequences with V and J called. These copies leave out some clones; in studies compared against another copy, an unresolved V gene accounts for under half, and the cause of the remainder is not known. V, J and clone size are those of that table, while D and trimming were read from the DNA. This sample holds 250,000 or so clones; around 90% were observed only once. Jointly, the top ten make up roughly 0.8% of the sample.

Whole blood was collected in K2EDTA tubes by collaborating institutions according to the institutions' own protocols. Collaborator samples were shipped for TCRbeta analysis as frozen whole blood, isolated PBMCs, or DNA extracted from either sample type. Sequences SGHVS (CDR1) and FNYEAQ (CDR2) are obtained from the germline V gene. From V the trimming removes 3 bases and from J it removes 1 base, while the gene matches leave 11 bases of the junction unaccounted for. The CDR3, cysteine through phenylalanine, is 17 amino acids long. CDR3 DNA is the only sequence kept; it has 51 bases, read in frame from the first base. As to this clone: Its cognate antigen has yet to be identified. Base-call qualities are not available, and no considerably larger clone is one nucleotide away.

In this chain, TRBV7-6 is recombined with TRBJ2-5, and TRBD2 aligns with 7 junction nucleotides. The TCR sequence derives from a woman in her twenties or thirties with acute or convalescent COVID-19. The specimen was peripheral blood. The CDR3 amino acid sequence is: CASSFPGIAGLQETQYF. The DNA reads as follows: TGTGCCAGCAGCTTCCCCGGGATAGCGGGCCTCCAAGAGACCCAGTACTTC. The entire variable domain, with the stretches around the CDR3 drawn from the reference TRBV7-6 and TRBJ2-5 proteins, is GAGVSQSPRYKVTKRGQDVALRCDPISGHVSLYWYRQALGQGPEFLTYFNYEAQQDKSGLPNDRFSAERPEGSISTLTIQRTEQRDSAMYRCASSFPGIAGLQETQYFGPGTRLLVL.